This T cell receptor (beta chain) was observed in a study of identical twins. Findings and caveats of the study: Out-of-frame beta sequences exhibited a weaker degree of excess twin sharing.

On this clonotype itself: Its antigen is unknown.

CDR1 is DFQATT, CDR2 SNEGSKA, per germline (reference sequence). The CDR3 loop spans 17 amino acids. Trimming at V came to 1 base and at J to 3 bases, leaving 6 bases not matched to a gene. A universal primer site arose from template switching, and cDNA bore unique molecular identifiers. From the 5' RACE reads, TCRdb called clonotypes with MiXCR, one entry per CDR3 protein. The repertoire holds approximately 190,000 distinct CDR3 sequences, with around 15% as singletons. This sample also appeared in a second study, on T cells expressing NK-cell markers. That publication notes: It was sorted CD3+CD56-NKG2C+, CD3+CD56+NKG2C- and CD3+CD56+NKG2C+ T cells that provided the TCR beta repertoires.

The sequencing input was CD8+ T cells sorted from blood. V usage is TRBV20-1 and J usage is TRBJ2-1, with 13 positions matching TRBD2. The sequence derives from a woman aged 18-29 years in good health. The CDR3 region is CSARVRLAGGLYNEQFF. The CDR3 DNA is TGCAGTGCTAGAGTCAGACTAGCGGGGGGCCTCTACAATGAGCAGTTCTTC.